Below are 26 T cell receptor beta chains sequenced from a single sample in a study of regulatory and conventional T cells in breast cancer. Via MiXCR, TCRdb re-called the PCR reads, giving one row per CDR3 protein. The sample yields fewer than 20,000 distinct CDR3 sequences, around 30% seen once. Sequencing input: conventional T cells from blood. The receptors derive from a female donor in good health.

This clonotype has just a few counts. This CDR3 is CASSLGGLPAEKLFF. Here the CDR3 DNA reads TGTGCCAGCAGCTTAGGCGGACTTCCAGCTGAAAAACTGTTTTTT. The chain recombines TRBV7-6 with TRBJ1-4; no firm D call. The CDR3 runs to 15 residues. The V end was cut by 1 base, the J end by 7 bases, with 13 bases between. The germline gives CDR1 SGHVS, CDR2 FNYEAQ.

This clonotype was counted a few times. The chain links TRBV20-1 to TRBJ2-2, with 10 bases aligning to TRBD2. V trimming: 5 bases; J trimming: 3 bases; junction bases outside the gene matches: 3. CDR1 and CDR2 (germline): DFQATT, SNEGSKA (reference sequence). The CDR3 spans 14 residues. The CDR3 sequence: CSAQTSGYTGELFF. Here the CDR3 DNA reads TGCAGTGCTCAGACTAGCGGGTACACCGGGGAGCTGTTTTTT.

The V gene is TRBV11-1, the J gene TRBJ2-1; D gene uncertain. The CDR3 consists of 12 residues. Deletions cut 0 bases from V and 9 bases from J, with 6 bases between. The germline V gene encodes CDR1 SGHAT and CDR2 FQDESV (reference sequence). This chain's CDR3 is CASSLASGEQFF. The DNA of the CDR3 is TGTGCCAGCAGCTTAGCAAGTGGTGAGCAGTTCTTC.

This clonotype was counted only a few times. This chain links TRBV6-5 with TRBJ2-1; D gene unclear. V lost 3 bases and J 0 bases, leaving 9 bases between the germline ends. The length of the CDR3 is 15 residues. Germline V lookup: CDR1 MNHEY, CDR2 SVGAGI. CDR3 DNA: TGTGCCAGCAGTTATAAGGGATTCTCCTACAATGAGCAGTTCTTC. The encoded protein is CASSYKGFSYNEQFF.

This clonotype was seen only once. The CDR3 DNA follows: TGTGCCAGCAGTCAGGACCTCACTGAAGCTTTCTTT. Translating gives CASSQDLTEAFF. The chain couples TRBV2 to TRBJ1-1, with D unclear. The CDR3 is 12 residues long. Looked up from germline, CDR1 is SNHLY and CDR2 is FYNNEI. V was clipped by 5 bases and J by 4 bases, with 8 bases between them.

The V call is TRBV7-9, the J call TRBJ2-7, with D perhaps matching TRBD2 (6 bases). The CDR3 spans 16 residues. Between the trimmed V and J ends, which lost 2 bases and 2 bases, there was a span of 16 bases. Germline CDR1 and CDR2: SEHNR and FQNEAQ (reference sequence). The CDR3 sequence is CASSLRSQRRAYEQYF. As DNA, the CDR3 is TGTGCCAGCAGCTTACGGAGCCAGCGGAGGGCCTACGAGCAGTACTTC.

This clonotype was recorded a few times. CDR3 in amino acids: CASSEASRVGEQYF. Written as DNA, the CDR3 is TGTGCCAGCAGTGAAGCTAGCAGGGTCGGGGAGCAGTACTTC. J is TRBJ2-7 and V is TRBV2; a weak D match, TRBD1 (5 bases). There are 14 residues in the CDR3. Germline lookup yields CDR1 SNHLY and CDR2 FYNNEI. V was cut by 0 bases and J by 7 bases, with 13 bases left in between.

CDR3 residues: CASSLDRPDTGELFF. The CDR3 region has the DNA TGTGCCAGCAGCTTGGATAGACCAGACACCGGGGAGCTGTTTTTT. The rearrangement links TRBV7-2 to TRBJ2-2; no definite D call. The V end was cut by 3 bases, the J end by 3 bases, with 11 bases between. Germline loops: CDR1 SGHTA, CDR2 FQGNSA. CDR3 length: 15 amino acids.

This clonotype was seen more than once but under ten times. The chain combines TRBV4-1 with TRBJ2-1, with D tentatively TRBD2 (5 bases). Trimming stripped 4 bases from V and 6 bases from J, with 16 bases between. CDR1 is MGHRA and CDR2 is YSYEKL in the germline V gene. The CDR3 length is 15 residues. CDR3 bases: TGCGCCAGCAGCCGCTCCGGCGGGCCTTCCAATGAGCAGTTCTTC. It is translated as CASSRSGGPSNEQFF.

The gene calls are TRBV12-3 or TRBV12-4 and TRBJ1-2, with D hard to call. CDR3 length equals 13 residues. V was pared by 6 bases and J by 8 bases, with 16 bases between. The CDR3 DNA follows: TGTGCCAGCAGACTTATCAGTGGGGAGGGCTACACCTTC. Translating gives CASRLISGEGYTF.

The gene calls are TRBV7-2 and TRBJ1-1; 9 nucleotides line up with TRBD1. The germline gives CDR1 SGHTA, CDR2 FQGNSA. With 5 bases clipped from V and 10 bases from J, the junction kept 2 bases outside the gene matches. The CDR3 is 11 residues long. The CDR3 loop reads CASSLGQGAFF. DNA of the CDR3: TGTGCCAGCAGCCTGGGACAGGGAGCTTTCTTT.

The CDR3, as DNA: TGTGCCAGCAGCACACGAAGACAGGGAACCTACAATGAGCAGTTCTTC. Amino acid sequence: CASSTRRQGTYNEQFF. The gene calls are TRBV7-2 and TRBJ2-1, with 7 bases fitting TRBD1. CDR1 SGHTA and CDR2 FQGNSA come from the germline V gene. The CDR3 totals 16 residues. V was clipped by 5 bases and J by 2 bases; unmatched bases: 9.

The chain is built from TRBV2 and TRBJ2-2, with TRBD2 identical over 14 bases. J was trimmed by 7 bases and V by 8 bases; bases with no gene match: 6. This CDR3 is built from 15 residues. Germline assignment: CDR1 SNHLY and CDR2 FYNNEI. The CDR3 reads CASAGLAGVGGELFF. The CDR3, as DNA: TGTGCCAGCGCGGGACTAGCGGGAGTCGGCGGGGAGCTGTTTTTT.

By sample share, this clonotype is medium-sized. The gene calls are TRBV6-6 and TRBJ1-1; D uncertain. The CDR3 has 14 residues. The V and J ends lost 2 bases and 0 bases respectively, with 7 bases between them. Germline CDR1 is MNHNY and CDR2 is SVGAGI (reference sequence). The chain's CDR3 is CASSYDGVNTEAFF. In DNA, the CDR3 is TGTGCCAGCAGTTACGACGGGGTGAACACTGAAGCTTTCTTT.

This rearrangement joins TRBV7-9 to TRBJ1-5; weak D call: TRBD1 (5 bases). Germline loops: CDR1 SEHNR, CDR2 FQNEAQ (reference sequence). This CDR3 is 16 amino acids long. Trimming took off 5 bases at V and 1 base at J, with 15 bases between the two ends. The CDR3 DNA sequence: TGTGCCAGCAGCATAGACAGAGTGGGGAGCAATCAGCCCCAGCATTTT. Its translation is CASSIDRVGSNQPQHF.

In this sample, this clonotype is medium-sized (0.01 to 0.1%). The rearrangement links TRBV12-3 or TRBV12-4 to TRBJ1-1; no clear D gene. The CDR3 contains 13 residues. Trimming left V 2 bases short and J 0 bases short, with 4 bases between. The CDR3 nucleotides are TGTGCCAGCAGTTTACACGTGAACACTGAAGCTTTCTTT. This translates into CASSLHVNTEAFF.

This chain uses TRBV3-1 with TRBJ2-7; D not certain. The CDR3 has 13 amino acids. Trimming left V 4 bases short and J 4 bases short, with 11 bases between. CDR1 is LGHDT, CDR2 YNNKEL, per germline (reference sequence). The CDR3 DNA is TGTGCCAGCAGCCCCCTTCCTAAGTACGAGCAGTACTTC. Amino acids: CASSPLPKYEQYF.

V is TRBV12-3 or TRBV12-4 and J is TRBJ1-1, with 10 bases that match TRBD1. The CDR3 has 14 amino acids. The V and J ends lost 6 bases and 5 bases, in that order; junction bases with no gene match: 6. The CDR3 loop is CASSRQGARTEAFF. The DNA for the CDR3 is TGTGCCAGCAGCCGACAGGGGGCGCGGACTGAAGCTTTCTTT.

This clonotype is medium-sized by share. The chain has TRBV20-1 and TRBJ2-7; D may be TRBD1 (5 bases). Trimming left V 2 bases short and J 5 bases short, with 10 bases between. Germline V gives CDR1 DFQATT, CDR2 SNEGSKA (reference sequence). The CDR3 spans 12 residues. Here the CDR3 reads CSARRDSDEQYF. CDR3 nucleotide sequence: TGCAGTGCTAGACGAGACAGCGACGAGCAGTACTTC.

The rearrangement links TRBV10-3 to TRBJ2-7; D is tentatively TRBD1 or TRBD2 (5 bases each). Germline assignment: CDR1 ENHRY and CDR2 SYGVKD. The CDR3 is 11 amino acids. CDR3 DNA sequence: TGTGGGGTGGGGGAAACCTACGAGCAGTACTTC. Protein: CGVGETYEQYF.

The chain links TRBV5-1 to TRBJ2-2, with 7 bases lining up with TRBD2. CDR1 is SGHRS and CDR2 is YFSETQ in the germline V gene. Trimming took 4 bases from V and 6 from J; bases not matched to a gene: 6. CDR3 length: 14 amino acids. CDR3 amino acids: CASSGGGLPGELFF. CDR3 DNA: TGCGCCAGCAGCGGCGGGGGTTTGCCCGGGGAGCTGTTTTTT.

Here the CDR3 reads CASSQGRGSYNEQFF. For the CDR3, the DNA is TGTGCCAGCAGCCAAGGGCGGGGGTCCTACAATGAGCAGTTCTTC. The rearrangement links TRBV4-2 to TRBJ2-1; 7 bases map to TRBD2. CDR1 LGHNA and CDR2 YNFKEQ come from the germline V gene. V shed 1 base, J shed 1 base, and the junction held 1 base outside the gene matches. The CDR3 contains 15 residues.

CDR3 sequence reads: CASSLLGRGNEQYF. The CDR3, as DNA: TGTGCCAGCAGCTTACTCGGCAGAGGCAACGAGCAGTACTTC. The chain recombines TRBV7-3 with TRBJ2-7; D remains unclear. Looked up from germline, CDR1 is SGHTA and CDR2 is FQGTGA. Trimming removed 2 bases at V and 5 bases at J, with 13 bases between. The CDR3 loop spans 14 amino acids.

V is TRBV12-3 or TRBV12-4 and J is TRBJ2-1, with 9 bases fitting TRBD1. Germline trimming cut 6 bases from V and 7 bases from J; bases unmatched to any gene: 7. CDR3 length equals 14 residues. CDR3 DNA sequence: TGTGCCAGCAGCCGCCGGGACAGGGCGAATGAGCAGTTCTTC. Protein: CASSRRDRANEQFF.

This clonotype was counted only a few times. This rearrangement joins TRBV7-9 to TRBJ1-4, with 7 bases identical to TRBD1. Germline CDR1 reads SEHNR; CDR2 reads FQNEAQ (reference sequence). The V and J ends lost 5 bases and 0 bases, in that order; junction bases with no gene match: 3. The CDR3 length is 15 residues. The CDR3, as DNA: TGTGCCAGCAGCGCCGGACAGGCAACTAATGAAAAACTGTTTTTT. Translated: CASSAGQATNEKLFF.

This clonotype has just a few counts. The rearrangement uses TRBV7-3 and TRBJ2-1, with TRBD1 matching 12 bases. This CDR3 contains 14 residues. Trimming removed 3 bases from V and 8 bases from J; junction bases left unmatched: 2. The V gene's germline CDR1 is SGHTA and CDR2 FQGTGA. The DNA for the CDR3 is TGTGCCAGCAGCTTCGGGACAGGGGGCGATGAGCAGTTCTTC. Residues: CASSFGTGGDEQFF.